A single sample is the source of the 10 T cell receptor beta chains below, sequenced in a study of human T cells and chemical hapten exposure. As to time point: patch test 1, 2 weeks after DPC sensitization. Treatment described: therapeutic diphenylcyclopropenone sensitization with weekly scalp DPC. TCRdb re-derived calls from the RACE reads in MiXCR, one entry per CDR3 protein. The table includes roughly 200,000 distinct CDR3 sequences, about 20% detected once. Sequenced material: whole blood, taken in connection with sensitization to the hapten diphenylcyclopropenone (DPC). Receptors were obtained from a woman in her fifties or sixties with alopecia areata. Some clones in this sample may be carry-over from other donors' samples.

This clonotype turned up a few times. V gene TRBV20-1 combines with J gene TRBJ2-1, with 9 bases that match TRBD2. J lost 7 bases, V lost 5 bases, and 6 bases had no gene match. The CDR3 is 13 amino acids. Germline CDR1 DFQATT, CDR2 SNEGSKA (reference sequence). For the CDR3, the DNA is TGCAGTGCTGTTAGCGGGAGAGTGAATGAGCAGTTCTTC. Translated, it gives CSAVSGRVNEQFF.

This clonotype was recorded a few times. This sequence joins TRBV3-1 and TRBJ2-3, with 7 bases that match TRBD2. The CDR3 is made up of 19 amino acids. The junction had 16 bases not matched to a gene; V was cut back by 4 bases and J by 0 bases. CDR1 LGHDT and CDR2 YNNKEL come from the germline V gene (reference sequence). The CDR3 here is CASSRLASGPPRSTDTQYF. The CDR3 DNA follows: TGTGCCAGCAGCCGACTAGCTAGCGGACCACCGCGTAGCACAGATACGCAGTATTTT.

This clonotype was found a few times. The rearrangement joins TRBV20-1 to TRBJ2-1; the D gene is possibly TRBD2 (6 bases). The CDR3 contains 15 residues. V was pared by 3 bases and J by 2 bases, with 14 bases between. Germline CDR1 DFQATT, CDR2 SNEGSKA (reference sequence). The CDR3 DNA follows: TGCAGTGCTAGTGTCGGGGCTAGCGCCTACAATGAGCAGTTCTTC. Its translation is CSASVGASAYNEQFF.

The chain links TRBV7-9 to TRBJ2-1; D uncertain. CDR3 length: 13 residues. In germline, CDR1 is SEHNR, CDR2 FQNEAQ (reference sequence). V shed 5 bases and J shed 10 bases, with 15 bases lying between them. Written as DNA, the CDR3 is TGTGCCAGCAGCCACCAGGTGACTGCAGAGCAGTTCTTC. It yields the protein CASSHQVTAEQFF. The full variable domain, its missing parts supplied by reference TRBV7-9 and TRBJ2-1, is DTGVSQNPRHKITKRGQNVTFRCDPISEHNRLYWYRQTLGQGPEFLTYFQNEAQLEKSRLLSDRFSAERPKGSFSTLEIQRTEQGDSAMYLCASSHQVTAEQFFGPGTRLTVL.

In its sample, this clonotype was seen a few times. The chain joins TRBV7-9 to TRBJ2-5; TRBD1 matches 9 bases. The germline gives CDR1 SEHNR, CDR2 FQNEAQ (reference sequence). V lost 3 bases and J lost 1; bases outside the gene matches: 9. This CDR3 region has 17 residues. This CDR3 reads CASSLDRGIAPQETQYF. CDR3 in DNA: TGTGCCAGCAGCTTGGACAGGGGTATCGCCCCCCAAGAGACCCAGTACTTC.

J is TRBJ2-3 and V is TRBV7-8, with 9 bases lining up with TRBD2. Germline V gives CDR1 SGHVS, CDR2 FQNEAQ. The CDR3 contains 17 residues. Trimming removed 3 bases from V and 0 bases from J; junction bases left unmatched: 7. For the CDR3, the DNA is TGTGCCAGCAGCTTGGGCCGACTAGCGGCTAGCACAGATACGCAGTATTTT. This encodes CASSLGRLAASTDTQYF. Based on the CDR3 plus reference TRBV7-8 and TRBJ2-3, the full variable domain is GAGVSQSPRYKVAKRGQDVALRCDPISGHVSLFWYQQALGQGPEFLTYFQNEAQLDKSGLPSDRFFAERPEGSVSTLKIQRTQQEDSAVYLCASSLGRLAASTDTQYFGPGTRLTVL.

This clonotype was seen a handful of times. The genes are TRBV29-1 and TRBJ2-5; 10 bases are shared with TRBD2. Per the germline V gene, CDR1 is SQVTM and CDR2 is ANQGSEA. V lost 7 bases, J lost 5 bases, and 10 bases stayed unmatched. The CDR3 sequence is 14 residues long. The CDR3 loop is CSAATSGTGETQYF. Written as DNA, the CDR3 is TGCAGCGCCGCAACTAGCGGGACTGGGGAGACCCAGTACTTC.

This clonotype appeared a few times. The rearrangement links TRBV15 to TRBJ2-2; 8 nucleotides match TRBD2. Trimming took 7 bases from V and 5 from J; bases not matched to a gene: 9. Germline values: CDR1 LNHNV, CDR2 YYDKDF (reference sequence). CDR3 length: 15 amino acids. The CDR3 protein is CATTPSGSGTGELFF. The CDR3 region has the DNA TGTGCCACCACCCCGAGCGGGAGCGGGACCGGGGAGCTGTTTTTT.

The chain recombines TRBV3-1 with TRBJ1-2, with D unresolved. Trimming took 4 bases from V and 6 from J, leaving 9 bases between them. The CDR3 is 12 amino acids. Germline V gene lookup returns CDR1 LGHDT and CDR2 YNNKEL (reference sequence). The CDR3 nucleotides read TGTGCCAGCAGCCTCTGGGCCCATGGCTACACCTTC. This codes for CASSLWAHGYTF. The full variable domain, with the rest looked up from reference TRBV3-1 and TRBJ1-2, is DTAVSQTPKYLVTQMGNDKSIKCEQNLGHDTMYWYKQDSKKFLKIMFSYNNKELIINETVPNRFSPKSPDKAHLNLHINSLELGDSAVYFCASSLWAHGYTFGSGTRLTVV.

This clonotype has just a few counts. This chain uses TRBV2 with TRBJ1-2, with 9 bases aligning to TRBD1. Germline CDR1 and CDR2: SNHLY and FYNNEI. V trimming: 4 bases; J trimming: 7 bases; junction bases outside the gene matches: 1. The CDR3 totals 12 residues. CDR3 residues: CASSGQGGGYTF. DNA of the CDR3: TGTGCCAGCAGTGGACAGGGGGGTGGCTACACCTTC.